The 16 T cell receptor beta chains reported below all come from one sample, sequenced in a study of beta chain features in type 1 diabetes. Of the isolated RNA, all was reverse transcribed, and so the sequenced material was expressed TCRB transcripts. TCRdb's table, derived via immunoSEQ multiplex PCR, lists solely in-frame clones and lacks some. The sample contains over 700,000 clones, about 17% of which appear only once. The sample consisted of naive CD4+ T cells from blood. These receptor sequences come from a woman between 18 and 30 years old in good health.

The chain recombines TRBV7-8 with TRBJ2-3; TRBD2 is a possible D gene (5 bases). Trimming took off 5 bases at V and 3 bases at J, with 15 bases between the two ends. CDR1 SGHVS and CDR2 FQNEAQ come from the germline V gene. The CDR3 is 15 residues long. The CDR3 nucleotides read TGTGCCAGCAGCCATGTGGGGAGTGGGACAGATACGCAGTATTTT. Protein: CASSHVGSGTDTQYF. Full variable domain (rest looked up from reference TRBV7-8 and TRBJ2-3): GAGVSQSPRYKVAKRGQDVALRCDPISGHVSLFWYQQALGQGPEFLTYFQNEAQLDKSGLPSDRFFAERPEGSVSTLKIQRTQQEDSAVYLCASSHVGSGTDTQYFGPGTRLTVL.

This clone was seen only once. The chain uses TRBV27 and TRBJ1-3; D remains ambiguous. Germline lookup yields CDR1 MNHEY and CDR2 SMNVEV (reference sequence). The CDR3 sequence is 13 residues long. V was clipped by 8 bases and J by 3 bases, with 11 bases between them. The CDR3 loop reads CASGESFGNTIYF. The CDR3 region has the DNA TGTGCCAGCGGCGAGTCTTTTGGAAACACCATATATTTT.

This clone was seen a handful of times. This rearrangement joins TRBV11-2 to TRBJ2-1, with D possibly called TRBD1 or TRBD2 (5 bases each). CDR1 SGHAT and CDR2 FQNNGV come from the germline V gene. The CDR3 covers 15 residues. V dropped 5 bases and J dropped 10 bases, with 21 bases sitting between them. The CDR3 nucleotides read TGTGCCAGCAGCACCCGGGCCGGGGCTTTCCGCGAGCAGTTCTTC. Encoded protein: CASSTRAGAFREQFF.

This sequence joins TRBV10-3 and TRBJ2-2; 14 nucleotides line up with TRBD2. This CDR3 has 18 amino acids. The V and J ends lost 6 bases and 0 bases, in that order; junction bases with no gene match: 6. Germline V gene data show CDR1 as ENHRY and CDR2 as SYGVKD. In nucleotides, the CDR3 is TGTGCCATCAGGGGGACTAGCGGGAGTAGGGCGAACACCGGGGAGCTGTTTTTT. Its translation: CAIRGTSGSRANTGELFF.

The rearrangement links TRBV10-3 to TRBJ1-2, with D possibly matching TRBD1 (6 bases). Looked up from germline, CDR1 is ENHRY and CDR2 is SYGVKD. CDR3 size: 14 residues. Trimming cost V 1 base and J 8 bases, with 14 bases left between them. This CDR3 reads CAISEFPDSRGYTF. The CDR3, as DNA: TGTGCCATCAGTGAGTTCCCGGACAGTAGGGGCTACACCTTC.

This clone was observed a few times. The gene calls are TRBV19 and TRBJ2-6; D is ambiguous. The germline V gene encodes CDR1 LNHDA and CDR2 SQIVND (reference sequence). The germline V and J ends were trimmed by 5 bases and 0 bases, with 11 bases remaining between them. This CDR3 is 16 amino acids long. Here the CDR3 reads CASSPTGDSGANVLTF. The CDR3 region has the DNA TGTGCCAGTAGTCCGACGGGTGACTCTGGGGCCAACGTCCTGACTTTC.

This clone appeared a few times. This sequence joins TRBV27 and TRBJ2-7; possibly TRBD1 for D (6 bases). CDR3 size: 14 residues. Trimming pared 6 bases from V and 1 base from J, leaving 13 bases between. Germline CDR1 is MNHEY and CDR2 is SMNVEV (reference sequence). The CDR3 DNA follows: TGTGCCAGCAGATCGACAGGAAGATCCTACGAGCAGTACTTC. Translating it yields CASRSTGRSYEQYF.

This clone was detected only a few times. This sequence joins TRBV7-2 and TRBJ2-1; tentative D call: TRBD1 (6 bases). Germline CDR1 is SGHTA and CDR2 is FQGNSA. This CDR3 has 13 amino acids. Trimming removed 5 bases at V and 3 bases at J, with 8 bases between. CDR3: CASSQGLYNEQFF. The CDR3 nucleotides read TGTGCCAGCAGCCAGGGGCTCTACAATGAGCAGTTCTTC. Supplemented by reference TRBV7-2 and TRBJ2-1, the full variable domain reads GAGVSQSPSNKVTEKGKDVELRCDPISGHTALYWYRQSLGQGLEFLIYFQGNSAPDKSGLPSDRFSAERTGGSVSTLTIQRTQQEDSAVYLCASSQGLYNEQFFGPGTRLTVL.

This clone turned up a few times. The chain uses TRBV6-6 and TRBJ2-5; D not resolved. Germline assignment: CDR1 MNHNY and CDR2 SVGAGI (reference sequence). The CDR3 loop spans 14 amino acids. Trimming pared 0 bases from V and 5 bases from J, leaving 10 bases between. The CDR3 loop is CASSYSWSRETQYF. The CDR3 nucleotides read TGTGCCAGCAGTTACTCGTGGTCCCGGGAGACCCAGTACTTC.

This chain links TRBV7-9 with TRBJ2-3; D remains ambiguous. The CDR3 is made up of 13 amino acids. V lost 5 bases to trimming and J lost 0 bases, with 6 bases between them. CDR1 is SEHNR, CDR2 FQNEAQ, per germline (reference sequence). CDR3 DNA: TGTGCCAGCAGCCCCGTAAGCACAGATACGCAGTATTTT. This encodes CASSPVSTDTQYF.

V is TRBV11-2 and J is TRBJ1-4; the D is unclear. V was clipped by 5 bases and J by 6 bases, with 13 bases between them. This CDR3 is 14 amino acids long. The germline V gene has CDR1 SGHAT and CDR2 FQNNGV. This chain's CDR3 is CASSLNNIDEKLFF. The CDR3 nucleotides read TGTGCCAGCAGCCTAAATAACATCGATGAAAAACTGTTTTTT.

The chain links TRBV9 to TRBJ2-2, with D perhaps TRBD1 (5 bases). V shed 0 bases and J shed 7 bases, with 13 bases lying between them. Germline CDR1 is SGDLS and CDR2 is YYNGEE. There are 15 residues in the CDR3. The CDR3 nucleotides are TGTGCCAGCAGCGTAGCAGGGTCCGTAGGCGGGGAGCTGTTTTTT. Its translation is CASSVAGSVGGELFF.

This clone has a handful of counts. The rearrangement links TRBV5-4 to TRBJ2-1; 10 nucleotides align to TRBD2. The germline V gene encodes CDR1 SGHNT and CDR2 YYREEE (reference sequence). CDR3 length: 16 amino acids. J gave up 4 bases and V 4 bases, and 8 bases lay outside the gene matches. The CDR3 reads CASSPIALAGYNEQFF. Written as DNA, the CDR3 is TGTGCCAGCAGCCCTATTGCACTAGCGGGATACAATGAGCAGTTCTTC. The complete variable domain, with remaining parts taken from reference TRBV5-4 and TRBJ2-1, reads ETGVTQSPTHLIKTRGQQVTLRCSSQSGHNTVSWYQQALGQGPQFIFQYYREEENGRGNFPPRFSGLQFPNYSSELNVNALELDDSALYLCASSPIALAGYNEQFFGPGTRLTVL.

V and J are TRBV5-1 and TRBJ2-3, with D maybe TRBD2 (6 bases). The germline V and J ends were trimmed by 5 bases and 5 bases, with 15 bases remaining between them. In germline, CDR1 is SGHRS, CDR2 YFSETQ. This CDR3 comprises 14 residues. The chain's CDR3 is CASSHRESEDTQYF. The CDR3 region has the DNA TGCGCCAGCAGTCACCGGGAGAGCGAAGATACGCAGTATTTT.

In this sample, this clone turned up a few times. This chain uses TRBV5-1 with TRBJ2-1; TRBD2 might be the D (6 bases). The V gene's germline CDR1 is SGHRS and CDR2 YFSETQ. CDR3 length equals 17 residues. Trimming took 4 bases from V and 2 from J, leaving 19 bases between them. The CDR3 here is CASSVGPREIPYNEQFF. DNA for the CDR3: TGCGCCAGCAGCGTAGGACCTCGGGAGATCCCCTACAATGAGCAGTTCTTC.

This clone has a handful of counts. One end of the junction does not line up with germline, which may come from a read error. The V and J genes are TRBV7-9 and TRBJ1-2; maybe TRBD1 (6 bases). The germline gives CDR1 SEHNR, CDR2 FQNEAQ (reference sequence). The CDR3 is 11 amino acids. In DNA form, the CDR3 reads TGCCTACAGGGAGAATACTATGGCTACACCTTC. The encoded protein is CLQGEYYGYTF.